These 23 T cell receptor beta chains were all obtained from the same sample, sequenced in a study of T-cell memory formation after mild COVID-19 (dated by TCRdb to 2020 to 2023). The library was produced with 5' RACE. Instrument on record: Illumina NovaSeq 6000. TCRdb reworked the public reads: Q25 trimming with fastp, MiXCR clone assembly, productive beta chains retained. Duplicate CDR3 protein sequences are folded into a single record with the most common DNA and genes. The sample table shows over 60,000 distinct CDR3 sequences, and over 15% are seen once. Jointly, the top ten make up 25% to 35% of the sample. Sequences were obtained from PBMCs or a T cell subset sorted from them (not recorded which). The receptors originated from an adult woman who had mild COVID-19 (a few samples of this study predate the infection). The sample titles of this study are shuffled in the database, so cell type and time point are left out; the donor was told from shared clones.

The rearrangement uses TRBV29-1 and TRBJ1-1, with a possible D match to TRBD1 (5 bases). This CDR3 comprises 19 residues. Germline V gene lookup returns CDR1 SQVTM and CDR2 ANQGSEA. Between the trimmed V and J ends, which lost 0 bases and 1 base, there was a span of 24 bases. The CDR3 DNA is TGCAGCGTTGAAGATCTCCATGTCGCGGGGCACAGACCGAACACTGAAGCTTTCTTT. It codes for CSVEDLHVAGHRPNTEAFF. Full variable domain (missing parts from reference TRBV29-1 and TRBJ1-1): SAVISQKPSRDICQRGTSLTIQCQVDSQVTMMFWYRQQPGQSLTLIATANQGSEATYESGFVIDKFPISRPNLTFSTLTVSNMSPEDSSIYLCSVEDLHVAGHRPNTEAFFGQGTRLTVV.

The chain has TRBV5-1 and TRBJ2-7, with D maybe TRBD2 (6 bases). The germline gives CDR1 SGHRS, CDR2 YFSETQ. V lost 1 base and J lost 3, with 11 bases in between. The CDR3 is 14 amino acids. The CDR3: CASSLPGVNYEQYF. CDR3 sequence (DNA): TGCGCCAGCAGCTTGCCGGGAGTCAACTACGAGCAGTACTTC.

CDR3 in amino acids: CASSQIENYGYTF. The CDR3 region has the DNA TGTGCCAGCAGTCAAATCGAAAACTATGGCTACACCTTC. The chain carries TRBV14 and TRBJ1-2; D is uncertain. From germline, CDR1 is SGHDN and CDR2 FVKESK. The V end lost 6 bases, the J end lost 2 bases, and 10 bases lay between the germline ends. The CDR3 is 13 amino acids.

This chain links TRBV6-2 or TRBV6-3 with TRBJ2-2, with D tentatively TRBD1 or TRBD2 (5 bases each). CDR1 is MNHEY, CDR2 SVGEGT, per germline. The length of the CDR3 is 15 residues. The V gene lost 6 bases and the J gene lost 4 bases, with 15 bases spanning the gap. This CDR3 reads CASRLRDLSTGELFF. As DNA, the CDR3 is TGTGCCAGCAGGCTCCGGGACCTAAGCACCGGGGAGCTGTTTTTT.

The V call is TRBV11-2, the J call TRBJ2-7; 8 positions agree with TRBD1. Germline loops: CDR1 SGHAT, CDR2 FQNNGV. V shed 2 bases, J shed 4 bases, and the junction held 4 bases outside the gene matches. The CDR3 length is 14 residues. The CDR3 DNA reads TGTGCCAGCAGCTTAATAACAGGGGGGTACGAGCAGTACTTC. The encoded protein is CASSLITGGYEQYF.

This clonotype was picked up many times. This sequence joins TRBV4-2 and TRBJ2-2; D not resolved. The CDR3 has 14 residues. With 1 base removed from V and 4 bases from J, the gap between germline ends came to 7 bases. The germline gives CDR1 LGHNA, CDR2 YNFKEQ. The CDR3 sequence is CASSQALGTGELFF. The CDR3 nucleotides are TGTGCCAGCAGCCAAGCTCTGGGCACCGGGGAGCTGTTTTTT.

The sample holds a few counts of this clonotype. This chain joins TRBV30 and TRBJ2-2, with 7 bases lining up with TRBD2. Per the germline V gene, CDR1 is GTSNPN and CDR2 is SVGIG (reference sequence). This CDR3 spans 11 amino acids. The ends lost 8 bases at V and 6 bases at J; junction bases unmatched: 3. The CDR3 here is CAREEAGELFF. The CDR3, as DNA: TGTGCCCGGGAGGAGGCCGGGGAGCTGTTTTTT.

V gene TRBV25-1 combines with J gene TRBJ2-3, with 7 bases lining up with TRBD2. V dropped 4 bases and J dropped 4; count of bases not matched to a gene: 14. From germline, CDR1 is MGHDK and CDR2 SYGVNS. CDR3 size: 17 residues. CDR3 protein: CASSGIRGRATADTQYF. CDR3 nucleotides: TGTGCCAGCAGTGGTATTCGTGGGAGGGCAACCGCAGATACGCAGTATTTT.

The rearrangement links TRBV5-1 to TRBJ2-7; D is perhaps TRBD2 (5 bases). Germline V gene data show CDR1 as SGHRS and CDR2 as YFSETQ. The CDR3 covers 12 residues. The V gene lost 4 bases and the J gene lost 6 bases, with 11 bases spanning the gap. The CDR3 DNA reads TGCGCCAGCAGCCCGCGGGTAGGCGAGCAGTACTTC. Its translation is CASSPRVGEQYF.

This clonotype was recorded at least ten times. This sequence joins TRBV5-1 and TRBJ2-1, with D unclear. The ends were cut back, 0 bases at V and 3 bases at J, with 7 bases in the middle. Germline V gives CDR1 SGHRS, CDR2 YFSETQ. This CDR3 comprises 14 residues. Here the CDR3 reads CASSLVGVYNEQFF. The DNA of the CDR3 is TGCGCCAGCAGCTTGGTCGGCGTCTACAATGAGCAGTTCTTC. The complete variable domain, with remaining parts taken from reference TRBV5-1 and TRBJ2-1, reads KAGVTQTPRYLIKTRGQQVTLSCSPISGHRSVSWYQQTPGQGLQFLFEYFSETQRNKGNFPGRFSGRQFSNSRSEMNVSTLELGDSALYLCASSLVGVYNEQFFGPGTRLTVL.

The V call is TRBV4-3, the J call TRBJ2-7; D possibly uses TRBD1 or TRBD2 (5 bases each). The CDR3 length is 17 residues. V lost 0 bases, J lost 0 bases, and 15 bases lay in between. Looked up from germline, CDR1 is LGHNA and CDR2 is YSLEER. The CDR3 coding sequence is TGCGCCAGCAGCCAAGATTATCCGGGACGGACCTCCTACGAGCAGTACTTC. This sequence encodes CASSQDYPGRTSYEQYF.

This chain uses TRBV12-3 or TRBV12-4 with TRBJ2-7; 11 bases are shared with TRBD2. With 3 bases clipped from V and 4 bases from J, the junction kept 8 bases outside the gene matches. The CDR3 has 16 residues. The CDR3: CASSFVAGGPHYEQYF. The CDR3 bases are TGTGCCAGCAGTTTCGTAGCGGGGGGGCCGCATTACGAGCAGTACTTC.

This CDR3 is CASSHTGSAGVNTEAFF. CDR3 DNA: TGCGCCAGCAGCCATACAGGGTCGGCTGGAGTAAACACTGAAGCTTTCTTT. The rearrangement joins TRBV5-1 to TRBJ1-1; possibly TRBD1 for D (6 bases). The CDR3 has 17 residues. The ends were cut back, 4 bases at V and 2 bases at J, with 21 bases in the middle. From germline, CDR1 is SGHRS and CDR2 YFSETQ.

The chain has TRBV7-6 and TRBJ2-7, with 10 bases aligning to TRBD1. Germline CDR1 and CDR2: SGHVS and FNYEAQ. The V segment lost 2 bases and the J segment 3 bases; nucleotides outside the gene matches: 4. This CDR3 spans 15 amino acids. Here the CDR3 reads CASSLPGQGDYEQYF. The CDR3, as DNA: TGTGCCAGCAGCTTACCAGGACAGGGGGACTACGAGCAGTACTTC.

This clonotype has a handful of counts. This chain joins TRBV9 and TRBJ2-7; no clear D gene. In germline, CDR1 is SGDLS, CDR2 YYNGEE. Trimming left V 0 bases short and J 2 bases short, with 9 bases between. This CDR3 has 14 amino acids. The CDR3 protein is CASSVGAETYEQYF. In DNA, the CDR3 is TGTGCCAGCAGCGTAGGGGCAGAAACCTACGAGCAGTACTTC.

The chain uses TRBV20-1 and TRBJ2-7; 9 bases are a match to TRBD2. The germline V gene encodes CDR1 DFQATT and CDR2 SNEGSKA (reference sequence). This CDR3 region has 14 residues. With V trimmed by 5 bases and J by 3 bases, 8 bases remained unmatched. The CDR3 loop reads CSAAFAGGDYEQYF. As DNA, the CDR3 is TGCAGTGCTGCCTTCGCGGGGGGGGACTACGAGCAGTACTTC.

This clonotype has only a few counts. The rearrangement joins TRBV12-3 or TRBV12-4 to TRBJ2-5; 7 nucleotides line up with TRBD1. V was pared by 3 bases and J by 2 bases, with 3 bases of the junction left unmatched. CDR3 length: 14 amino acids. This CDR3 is CASSFPGQQETQYF. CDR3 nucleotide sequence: TGTGCCAGCAGTTTCCCGGGACAGCAAGAGACCCAGTACTTC.

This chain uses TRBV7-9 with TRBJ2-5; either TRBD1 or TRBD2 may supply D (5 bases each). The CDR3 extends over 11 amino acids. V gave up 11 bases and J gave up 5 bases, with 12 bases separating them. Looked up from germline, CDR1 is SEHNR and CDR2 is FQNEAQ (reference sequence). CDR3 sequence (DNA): TGTGCCGGCGAGGGGTGGGAGACCCAGTACTTC. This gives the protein CAGEGWETQYF.

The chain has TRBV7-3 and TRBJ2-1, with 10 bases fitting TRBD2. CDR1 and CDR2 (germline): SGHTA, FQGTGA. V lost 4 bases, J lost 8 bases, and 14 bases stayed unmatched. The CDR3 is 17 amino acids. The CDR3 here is CASSSMVGQRGGDEQFF. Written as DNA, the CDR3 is TGTGCCAGCAGCTCGATGGTGGGTCAGCGGGGGGGCGATGAGCAGTTCTTC. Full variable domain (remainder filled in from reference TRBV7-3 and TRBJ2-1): GAGVSQTPSNKVTEKGKYVELRCDPISGHTALYWYRQSLGQGPEFLIYFQGTGAADDSGLPNDRFFAVRPEGSVSTLKIQRTERGDSAVYLCASSSMVGQRGGDEQFFGPGTRLTVL.

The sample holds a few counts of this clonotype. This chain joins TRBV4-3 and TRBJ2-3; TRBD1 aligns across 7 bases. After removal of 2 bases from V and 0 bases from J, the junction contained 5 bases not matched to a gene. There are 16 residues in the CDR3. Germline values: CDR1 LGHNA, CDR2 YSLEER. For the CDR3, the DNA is TGCGCCAGCAGCCAAAGGACAGGACCTAGCACAGATACGCAGTATTTT. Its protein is CASSQRTGPSTDTQYF.

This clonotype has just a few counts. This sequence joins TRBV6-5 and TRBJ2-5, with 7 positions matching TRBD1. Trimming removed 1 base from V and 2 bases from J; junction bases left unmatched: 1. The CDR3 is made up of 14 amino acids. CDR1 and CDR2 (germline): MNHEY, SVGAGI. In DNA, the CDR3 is TGTGCCAGCAGTTACTTGGGACAGCAAGAGACCCAGTACTTC. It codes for CASSYLGQQETQYF.

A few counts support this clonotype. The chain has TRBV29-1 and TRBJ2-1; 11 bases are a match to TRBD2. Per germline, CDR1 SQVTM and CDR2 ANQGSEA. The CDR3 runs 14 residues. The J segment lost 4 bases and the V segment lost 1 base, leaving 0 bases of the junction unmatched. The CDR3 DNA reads TGCAGCGTTGAAGCTAGCGGGAGGTACAATGAGCAGTTCTTC. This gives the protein CSVEASGRYNEQFF.

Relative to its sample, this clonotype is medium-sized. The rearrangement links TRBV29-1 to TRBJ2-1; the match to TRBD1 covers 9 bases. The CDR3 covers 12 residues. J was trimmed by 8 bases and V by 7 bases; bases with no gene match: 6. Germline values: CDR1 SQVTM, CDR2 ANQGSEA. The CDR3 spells CSARTGEYEQFF. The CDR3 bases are TGCAGCGCCCGGACAGGGGAGTATGAGCAGTTCTTC.